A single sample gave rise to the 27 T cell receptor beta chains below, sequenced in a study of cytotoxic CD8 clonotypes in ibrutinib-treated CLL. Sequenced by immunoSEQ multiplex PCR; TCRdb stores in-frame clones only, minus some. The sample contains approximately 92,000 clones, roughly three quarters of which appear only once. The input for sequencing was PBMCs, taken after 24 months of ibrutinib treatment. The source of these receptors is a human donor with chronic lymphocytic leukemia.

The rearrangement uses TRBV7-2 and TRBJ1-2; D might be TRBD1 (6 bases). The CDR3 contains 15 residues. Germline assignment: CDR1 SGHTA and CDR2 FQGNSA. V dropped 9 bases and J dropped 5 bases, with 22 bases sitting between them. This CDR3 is CAREMRGEGPYGYTF. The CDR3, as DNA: TGTGCCAGGGAGATGAGGGGGGAGGGACCTTATGGCTACACCTTC.

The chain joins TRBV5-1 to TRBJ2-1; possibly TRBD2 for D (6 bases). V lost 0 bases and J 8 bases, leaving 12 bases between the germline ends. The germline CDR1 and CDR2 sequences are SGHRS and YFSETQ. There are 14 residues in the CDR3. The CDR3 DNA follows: TGCGCCAGCAGCTTGGATCTAGCGAGGGATGAGCAGTTCTTC. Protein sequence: CASSLDLARDEQFF.

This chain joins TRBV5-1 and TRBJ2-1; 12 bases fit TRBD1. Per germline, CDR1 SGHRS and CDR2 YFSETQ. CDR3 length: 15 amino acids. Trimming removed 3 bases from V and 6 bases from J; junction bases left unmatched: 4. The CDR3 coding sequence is TGCGCCAGCAGCTCCCGGGACAGGGGGCTCAATGAGCAGTTCTTC. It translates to CASSSRDRGLNEQFF.

This CDR3 reads CASSYTVDQPQHF. In DNA, the CDR3 is TGTGCCAGCAGCTACACAGTCGATCAGCCCCAGCATTTT. This chain joins TRBV7-8 and TRBJ1-5; D gene unclear. Trimming took off 4 bases at V and 5 bases at J, with 9 bases between the two ends. In germline, CDR1 is SGHVS, CDR2 FQNEAQ. This CDR3 comprises 13 residues.

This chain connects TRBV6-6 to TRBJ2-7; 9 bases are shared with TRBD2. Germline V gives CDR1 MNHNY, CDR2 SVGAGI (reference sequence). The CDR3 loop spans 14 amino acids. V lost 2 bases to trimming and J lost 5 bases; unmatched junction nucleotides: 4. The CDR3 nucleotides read TGTGCCAGCAGTTACGGGACTAGCTACCACGAGCAGTACTTC. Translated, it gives CASSYGTSYHEQYF.

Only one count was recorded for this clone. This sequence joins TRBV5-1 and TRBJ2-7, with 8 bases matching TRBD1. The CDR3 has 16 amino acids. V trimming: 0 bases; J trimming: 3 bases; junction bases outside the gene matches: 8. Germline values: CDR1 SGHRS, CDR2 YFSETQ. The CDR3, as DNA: TGCGCCAGCAGCTTGGCCTCGGGACAGGCCGTCTACGAGCAGTACTTC. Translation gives CASSLASGQAVYEQYF.

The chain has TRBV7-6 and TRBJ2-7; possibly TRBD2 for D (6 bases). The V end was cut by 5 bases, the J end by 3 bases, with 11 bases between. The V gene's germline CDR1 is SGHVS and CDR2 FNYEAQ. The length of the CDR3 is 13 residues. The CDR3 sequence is CASSPVGGYEQYF. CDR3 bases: TGTGCCAGCAGCCCCGTGGGGGGCTACGAGCAGTACTTC.

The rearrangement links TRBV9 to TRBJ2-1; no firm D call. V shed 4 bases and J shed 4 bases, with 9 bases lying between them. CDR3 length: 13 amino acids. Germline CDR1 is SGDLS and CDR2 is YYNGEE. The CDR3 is CASSISRYNEQFF. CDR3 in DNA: TGTGCCAGCAGCATCTCCCGGTACAATGAGCAGTTCTTC.

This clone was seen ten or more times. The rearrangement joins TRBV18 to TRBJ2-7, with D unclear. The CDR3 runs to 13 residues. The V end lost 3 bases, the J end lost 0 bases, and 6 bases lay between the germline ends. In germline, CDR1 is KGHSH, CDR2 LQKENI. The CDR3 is CASSPSVSYEQYF. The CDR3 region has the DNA TGTGCCAGCTCACCTTCAGTCTCCTACGAGCAGTACTTC.

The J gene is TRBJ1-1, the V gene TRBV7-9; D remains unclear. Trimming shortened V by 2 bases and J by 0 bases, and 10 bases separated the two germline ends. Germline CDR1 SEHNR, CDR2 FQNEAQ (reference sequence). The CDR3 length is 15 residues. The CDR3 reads CASSLKSGMNTEAFF. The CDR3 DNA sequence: TGTGCCAGCAGCTTAAAGTCAGGCATGAACACTGAAGCTTTCTTT. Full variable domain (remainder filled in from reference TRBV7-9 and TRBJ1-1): DTGVSQNPRHKITKRGQNVTFRCDPISEHNRLYWYRQTLGQGPEFLTYFQNEAQLEKSRLLSDRFSAERPKGSFSTLEIQRTEQGDSAMYLCASSLKSGMNTEAFFGQGTRLTVV.

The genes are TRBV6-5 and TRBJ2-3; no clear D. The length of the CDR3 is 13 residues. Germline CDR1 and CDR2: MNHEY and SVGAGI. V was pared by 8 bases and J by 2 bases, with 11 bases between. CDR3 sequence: CASLDSDTDTQYF. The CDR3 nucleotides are TGTGCCAGCTTAGACTCGGACACAGATACGCAGTATTTT.

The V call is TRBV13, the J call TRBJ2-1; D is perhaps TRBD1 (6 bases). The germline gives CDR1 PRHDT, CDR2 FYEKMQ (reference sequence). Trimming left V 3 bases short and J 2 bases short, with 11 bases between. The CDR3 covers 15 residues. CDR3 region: CASSLRRGTYNEQFF. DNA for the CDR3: TGTGCCAGCAGCTTGAGAAGGGGGACCTACAATGAGCAGTTCTTC.

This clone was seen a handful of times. The CDR3 region is CASSIRGTGMYNEQFF. The CDR3 DNA follows: TGTGCCAGTAGTATAAGGGGGACAGGGATGTACAATGAGCAGTTCTTC. This rearrangement joins TRBV19 to TRBJ2-1, with 9 bases that match TRBD1. Germline V gene lookup returns CDR1 LNHDA and CDR2 SQIVND (reference sequence). The junction had 6 bases not matched to a gene; V was cut back by 2 bases and J by 4 bases. This CDR3 region has 16 residues. Full variable domain (rest looked up from reference TRBV19 and TRBJ2-1): DGGITQSPKYLFRKEGQNVTLSCEQNLNHDAMYWYRQDPGQGLRLIYYSQIVNDFQKGDIAEGYSVSREKKESFPLTVTSAQKNPTAFYLCASSIRGTGMYNEQFFGPGTRLTVL.

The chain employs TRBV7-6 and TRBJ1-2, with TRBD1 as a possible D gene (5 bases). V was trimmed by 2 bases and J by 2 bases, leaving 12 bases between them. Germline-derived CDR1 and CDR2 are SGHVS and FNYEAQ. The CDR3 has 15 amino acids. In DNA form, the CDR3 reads TGTGCCAGCAGCTTACAGGGAGGAACCAACTATGGCTACACCTTC. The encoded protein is CASSLQGGTNYGYTF.

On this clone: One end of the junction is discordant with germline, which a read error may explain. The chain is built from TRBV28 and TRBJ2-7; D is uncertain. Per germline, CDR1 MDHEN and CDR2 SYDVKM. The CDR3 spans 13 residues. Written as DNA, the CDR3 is TGTGCCAGCAATTTAGTACGGAGAGCCGAGCAGTACTTC. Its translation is CASNLVRRAEQYF.

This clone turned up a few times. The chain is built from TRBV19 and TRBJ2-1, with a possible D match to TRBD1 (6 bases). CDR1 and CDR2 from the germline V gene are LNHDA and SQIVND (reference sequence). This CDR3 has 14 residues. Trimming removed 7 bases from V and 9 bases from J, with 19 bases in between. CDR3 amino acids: CASTTGAGVFEQFF. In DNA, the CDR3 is TGTGCCAGTACTACTGGGGCAGGGGTCTTTGAGCAGTTCTTC.

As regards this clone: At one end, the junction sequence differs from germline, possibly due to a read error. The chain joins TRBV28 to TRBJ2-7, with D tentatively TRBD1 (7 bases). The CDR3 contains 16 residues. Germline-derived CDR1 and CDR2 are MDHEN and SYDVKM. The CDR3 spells CASSLRDSMRGYKQYF. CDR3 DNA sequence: TGTGCCAGCAGTTTACGGGACAGCATGCGGGGCTACAAGCAGTACTTC.

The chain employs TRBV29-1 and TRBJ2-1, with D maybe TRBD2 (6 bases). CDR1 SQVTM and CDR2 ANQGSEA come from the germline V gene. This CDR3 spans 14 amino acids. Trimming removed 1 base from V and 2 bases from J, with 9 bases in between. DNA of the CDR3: TGCAGCGTTGAAGTGGAGCGGGCCTACAATGAGCAGTTCTTC. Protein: CSVEVERAYNEQFF.

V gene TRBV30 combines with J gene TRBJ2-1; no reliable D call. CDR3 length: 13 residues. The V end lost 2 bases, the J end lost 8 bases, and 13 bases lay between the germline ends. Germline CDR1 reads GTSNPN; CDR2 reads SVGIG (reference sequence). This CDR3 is CAWSIDPGHEQFF. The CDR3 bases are TGTGCCTGGAGTATTGACCCCGGACATGAGCAGTTCTTC.

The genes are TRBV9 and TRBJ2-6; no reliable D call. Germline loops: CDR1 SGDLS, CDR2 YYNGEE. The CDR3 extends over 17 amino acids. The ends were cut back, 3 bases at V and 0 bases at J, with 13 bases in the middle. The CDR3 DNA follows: TGTGCCAGCAGCGCCCCGGACGGTAGCTCTGGGGCCAACGTCCTGACTTTC. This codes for CASSAPDGSSGANVLTF.

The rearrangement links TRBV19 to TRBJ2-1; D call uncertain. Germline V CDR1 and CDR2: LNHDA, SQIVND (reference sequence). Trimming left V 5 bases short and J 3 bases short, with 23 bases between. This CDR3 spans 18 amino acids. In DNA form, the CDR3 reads TGTGCCAGTAGTCCCTCTCGAAGGATTCCCTCGAACTACAATGAGCAGTTCTTC. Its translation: CASSPSRRIPSNYNEQFF.

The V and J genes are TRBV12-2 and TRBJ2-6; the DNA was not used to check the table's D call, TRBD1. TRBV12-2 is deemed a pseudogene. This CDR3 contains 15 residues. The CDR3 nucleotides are TGTGCAAGTCGCTTACAGTGCTCTGGGGCCAACGTCCTGACTTTC. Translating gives CASRLQCSGANVLTF.

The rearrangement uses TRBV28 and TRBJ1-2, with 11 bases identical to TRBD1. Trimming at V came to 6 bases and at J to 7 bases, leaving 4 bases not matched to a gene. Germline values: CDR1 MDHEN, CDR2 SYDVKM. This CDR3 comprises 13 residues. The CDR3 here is CASSPGQGAGYTF. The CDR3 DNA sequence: TGTGCCAGCAGCCCTGGACAGGGGGCTGGCTACACCTTC.

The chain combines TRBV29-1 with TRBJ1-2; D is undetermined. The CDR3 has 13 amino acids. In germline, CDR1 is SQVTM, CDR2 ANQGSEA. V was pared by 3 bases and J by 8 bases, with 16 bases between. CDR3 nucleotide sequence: TGCAGCGTTGACCGGTCAGGAAGGGAAGGCTACACCTTC. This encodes CSVDRSGREGYTF. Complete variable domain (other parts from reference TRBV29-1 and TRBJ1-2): SAVISQKPSRDICQRGTSLTIQCQVDSQVTMMFWYRQQPGQSLTLIATANQGSEATYESGFVIDKFPISRPNLTFSTLTVSNMSPEDSSIYLCSVDRSGREGYTFGSGTRLTVV.

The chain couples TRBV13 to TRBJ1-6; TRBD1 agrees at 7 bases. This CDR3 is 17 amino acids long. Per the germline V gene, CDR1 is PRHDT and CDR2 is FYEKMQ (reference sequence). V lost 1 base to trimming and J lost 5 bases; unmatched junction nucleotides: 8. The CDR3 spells CASSLARMGTDNSPLHF. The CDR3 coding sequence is TGTGCCAGCAGCTTAGCGAGGATGGGGACAGATAATTCACCCCTCCACTTT.

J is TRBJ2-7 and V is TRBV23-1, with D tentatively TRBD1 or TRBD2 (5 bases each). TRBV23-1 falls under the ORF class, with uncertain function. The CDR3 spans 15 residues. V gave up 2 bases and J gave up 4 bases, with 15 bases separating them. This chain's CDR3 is CASSQHRDGTYEQYF. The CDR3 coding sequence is TGCGCCAGCAGTCAACACCGGGACGGAACATACGAGCAGTACTTC.

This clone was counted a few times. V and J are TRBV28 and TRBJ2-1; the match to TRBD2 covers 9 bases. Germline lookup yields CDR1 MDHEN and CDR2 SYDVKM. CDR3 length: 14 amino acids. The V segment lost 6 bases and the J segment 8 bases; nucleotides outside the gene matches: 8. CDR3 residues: CASSGLALVDEQFF. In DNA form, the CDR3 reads TGTGCCAGCAGCGGACTAGCGTTGGTCGATGAGCAGTTCTTC. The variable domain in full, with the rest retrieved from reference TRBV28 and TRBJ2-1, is DVKVTQSSRYLVKRTGEKVFLECVQDMDHENMFWYRQDPGLGLRLIYFSYDVKMKEKGDIPEGYSVSREKKERFSLILESASTNQTSMYLCASSGLALVDEQFFGPGTRLTVL.